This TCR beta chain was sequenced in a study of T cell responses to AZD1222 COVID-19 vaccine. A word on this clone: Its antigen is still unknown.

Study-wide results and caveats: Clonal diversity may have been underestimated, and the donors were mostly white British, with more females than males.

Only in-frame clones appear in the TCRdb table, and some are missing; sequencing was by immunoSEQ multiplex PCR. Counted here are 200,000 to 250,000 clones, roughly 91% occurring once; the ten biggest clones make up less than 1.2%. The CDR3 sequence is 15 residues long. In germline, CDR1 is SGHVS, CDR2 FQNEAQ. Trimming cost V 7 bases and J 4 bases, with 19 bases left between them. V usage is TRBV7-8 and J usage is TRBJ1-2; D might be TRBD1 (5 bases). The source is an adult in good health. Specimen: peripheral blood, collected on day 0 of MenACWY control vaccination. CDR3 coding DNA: TGTGCCAGCACCCTTAGTCCGGGGGTTGTCTATGGCTACACCTTC. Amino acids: CASTLSPGVVYGYTF.